The 30 T cell receptor beta chains below come from one sample, sequenced in a study of T cells in Graves' hyperthyroidism and ophthalmopathy. TCR beta CDR3 regions were amplified from RNA. HTBI primers were employed in a first-round RT-PCR of the TCR CDR3. One entry per CDR3 protein, called by TCRdb with MiXCR from the multiplex PCR reads. The sample consists of around 300,000 distinct CDR3 sequences, more than 10% of them appearing once. The material sequenced was blood. The receptors originated from a woman aged 25-40 years with Graves' hyperthyroidism that later progressed to Graves' ophthalmopathy.

This clonotype showed up many times. The gene calls are TRBV27 and TRBJ2-4; a possible D gene is TRBD2 (5 bases). Germline CDR1 and CDR2: MNHEY and SMNVEV (reference sequence). V was clipped by 6 bases and J by 0 bases, with 12 bases between them. CDR3 length: 15 amino acids. CDR3 DNA: TGTGCCAGCAGCGAGGCTAGCCTAGCCAAAAACATTCAGTACTTC. The encoded protein is CASSEASLAKNIQYF.

This clonotype was detected only a few times. The chain recombines TRBV7-2 with TRBJ1-4; D not certain. Germline CDR1 SGHTA, CDR2 FQGNSA. V was clipped by 1 base and J by 0 bases, with 12 bases between them. The CDR3 is 17 residues long. CDR3 sequence (DNA): TGTGCCAGCAGCTTAGTCGGGCGCCAGACAACTAATGAAAAACTGTTTTTT. The encoded protein is CASSLVGRQTTNEKLFF. The variable domain in full, with the rest retrieved from reference TRBV7-2 and TRBJ1-4, is GAGVSQSPSNKVTEKGKDVELRCDPISGHTALYWYRQSLGQGLEFLIYFQGNSAPDKSGLPSDRFSAERTGGSVSTLTIQRTQQEDSAVYLCASSLVGRQTTNEKLFFGSGTQLSVL.

V usage is TRBV19 and J usage is TRBJ1-4; D not certain. Germline lookup yields CDR1 LNHDA and CDR2 SQIVND (reference sequence). The CDR3 is 14 amino acids. Trimming shortened V by 3 bases and J by 0 bases, and 5 bases separated the two germline ends. The CDR3 spells CASSILATNEKLFF. The DNA of the CDR3 is TGTGCCAGTAGTATCCTCGCAACTAATGAAAAACTGTTTTTT.

The chain carries TRBV7-9 and TRBJ1-1, with unresolved D. Looked up from germline, CDR1 is SEHNR and CDR2 is FQNEAQ (reference sequence). This CDR3 is built from 12 residues. The V gene lost 1 base and the J gene lost 8 bases, with 8 bases spanning the gap. CDR3 amino acids: CASSLEKGEAFF. Written as DNA, the CDR3 is TGTGCCAGCAGCTTAGAGAAGGGCGAAGCTTTCTTT.

This clonotype came up many times. J is TRBJ2-2 and V is TRBV28; 7 nucleotides agree with TRBD2. Germline loops: CDR1 MDHEN, CDR2 SYDVKM. J gave up 4 bases and V 4 bases, and 21 bases lay outside the gene matches. This CDR3 comprises 20 residues. DNA for the CDR3: TGTGCCAGCAGTTCCCATCCCTGGGCGGGAGAGGGTTCGGGCACCGGGGAGCTGTTTTTT. This gives the protein CASSSHPWAGEGSGTGELFF.

This sequence joins TRBV6-5 and TRBJ2-7; D assignment may be TRBD1 or TRBD2 (5 bases each). Germline lookup yields CDR1 MNHEY and CDR2 SVGAGI. The V and J ends lost 4 bases and 3 bases respectively, with 10 bases between them. This CDR3 comprises 13 residues. CDR3 region: CASSFGDHYEQYF. CDR3 nucleotides: TGTGCCAGCAGTTTCGGGGACCACTACGAGCAGTACTTC.

This clonotype was seen many times. The rearrangement links TRBV12-3 or TRBV12-4 to TRBJ1-5; 8 bases are a match to TRBD1. The CDR3 sequence is 13 residues long. V lost 5 bases, J lost 6 bases, and 3 bases stayed unmatched. CDR3 protein: CASSATGAQPQHF. DNA of the CDR3: TGTGCCAGCAGTGCGACAGGGGCTCAGCCCCAGCATTTT.

This clonotype was picked up a small number of times. This chain joins TRBV4-1 and TRBJ2-7; the D is unclear. There are 16 residues in the CDR3. Deletions cut 0 bases from V and 4 bases from J, with 16 bases between. Germline CDR1 MGHRA, CDR2 YSYEKL. The CDR3 bases are TGCGCCAGCAGCCAAGATGCCGGGTTGGCCCGTTACGAGCAGTACTTC. Its translation: CASSQDAGLARYEQYF.

Many counts were recorded for this clonotype. The V gene is TRBV29-1, the J gene TRBJ2-5; D possibly corresponds to TRBD1 (6 bases). The V gene lost 5 bases and the J gene lost 5 bases, with 12 bases spanning the gap. CDR3 length: 12 amino acids. Germline values: CDR1 SQVTM, CDR2 ANQGSEA. The CDR3 region is CSVRGMGETQYF. The CDR3 DNA sequence: TGCAGCGTTAGGGGGATGGGGGAGACCCAGTACTTC.

This clonotype has more than one count but fewer than ten. The V gene is TRBV6-1, the J gene TRBJ1-1; 9 bases fit TRBD1. The trim removed 7 bases at V and 4 bases at J, leaving 7 bases unmatched. This CDR3 contains 14 residues. Germline V CDR1 and CDR2: MNHNS, SASEGT. The CDR3 coding sequence is TGTGCCAGCATAGAACAGGGGGCTGGCACTGAAGCTTTCTTT. Translated, it gives CASIEQGAGTEAFF.

The sample holds a few counts of this clonotype. This may stem from a read error, because a much larger clone lies one nucleotide away. This chain joins TRBV20-1 and TRBJ2-5, with D tentatively TRBD2 (6 bases). Germline assignment: CDR1 DFQATT and CDR2 SNEGSKA (reference sequence). The CDR3 is 11 residues long. CDR3 amino acids: CSARGEEAQYF. The CDR3 DNA follows: TGCAGTGCTCGCGGGGAAGAGGCCCAGTACTTC.

The rearrangement joins TRBV12-3 or TRBV12-4 to TRBJ1-2; a possible D gene is TRBD1 (6 bases). This CDR3 contains 15 residues. Trimming took off 3 bases at V and 2 bases at J, with 13 bases between the two ends. The CDR3 sequence is CASSLLGQGNYGYTF. CDR3 in DNA: TGTGCCAGCAGTTTGCTCGGTCAGGGGAACTATGGCTACACCTTC.

The sample holds a few counts of this clonotype. At one end the junction does not follow the germline gene, possibly because of a read error. The chain couples TRBV7-9 to TRBJ1-3; D gene ambiguous. There are 18 residues in the CDR3. CDR1 and CDR2 (germline): SEHNR, FQNEAQ (reference sequence). CDR3 region: CAGSLAASQKTLGNTIYF. The CDR3 nucleotides read TGTGCCGGCAGCTTAGCAGCCTCACAGAAGACCTTAGGAAACACCATATATTTT.

This clonotype was counted ten times or more. This chain uses TRBV18 with TRBJ2-7; weak D call: TRBD1 (5 bases). This CDR3 is built from 13 residues. Trimming removed 8 bases at V and 0 bases at J, with 11 bases between. Germline lookup yields CDR1 KGHSH and CDR2 LQKENI. The CDR3 reads CASLADSSYEQYF. In nucleotides, the CDR3 is TGTGCCAGCCTTGCCGACAGCTCCTACGAGCAGTACTTC.

The table lists this clonotype with a few counts. The rearrangement uses TRBV20-1 and TRBJ2-7, with D unclear. This CDR3 spans 15 amino acids. Between the trimmed V and J ends, which lost 0 bases and 2 bases, there was a span of 14 bases. CDR1 is DFQATT, CDR2 SNEGSKA, per germline (reference sequence). The CDR3 DNA reads TGCAGTGCTAGAGATTCACGACTTATGACCTACGAGCAGTACTTC. Protein sequence: CSARDSRLMTYEQYF.

The gene calls are TRBV2 and TRBJ2-3; D possibly corresponds to TRBD2 (6 bases). Germline CDR1 and CDR2: SNHLY and FYNNEI. The CDR3 length is 12 residues. With 7 bases removed from V and 4 bases from J, the gap between germline ends came to 9 bases. The CDR3, as DNA: TGTGCCAGCAAAGGGGAGGCAGATACGCAGTATTTT. Residues: CASKGEADTQYF. The full variable domain, rest sourced from reference TRBV2 and TRBJ2-3, is EPEVTQTPSHQVTQMGQEVILRCVPISNHLYFYWYRQILGQKVEFLVSFYNNEISEKSEIFDDQFSVERPDGSNFTLKIRSTKLEDSAMYFCASKGEADTQYFGPGTRLTVL.

In the case of this clonotype: This may arise from a read error, as a much more abundant clone is one base away. The V call is TRBV5-5, the J call TRBJ2-3; weak D call: TRBD1 (5 bases). TRBJ1-5 matches the DNA end more closely, so the J call is doubtful. This CDR3 has 13 amino acids. The germline CDR1 and CDR2 sequences are SGHKS and YYEKEE (reference sequence). CDR3 DNA sequence: TGTGCCAGCAGGGGGGAAGGCACAGATACGCAGCATTTT. Translation: CASRGEGTDTQHF.

This clonotype was detected ten times or more. This rearrangement joins TRBV4-1 to TRBJ2-7; D gene uncertain. CDR1 is MGHRA and CDR2 is YSYEKL in the germline V gene. There are 13 residues in the CDR3. V dropped 1 base and J dropped 2 bases, with 6 bases sitting between them. CDR3 sequence reads: CASSQAGTYEQYF. As DNA, the CDR3 is TGCGCCAGCAGCCAAGCTGGCACCTACGAGCAGTACTTC.

This clonotype has ten or more counts. The chain uses TRBV5-1 and TRBJ2-2; possible D gene TRBD1, 5 bases. V was shortened by 3 bases and J by 1 base, with 10 bases between the two germline ends. Germline V gene data show CDR1 as SGHRS and CDR2 as YFSETQ. CDR3 length equals 15 residues. The CDR3, as DNA: TGCGCCAGCAGCTCACAGGTGATGAACACCGGGGAGCTGTTTTTT. It translates to CASSSQVMNTGELFF.

The chain recombines TRBV30 with TRBJ1-2, with 8 bases lining up with TRBD1. Germline CDR1 and CDR2: GTSNPN and SVGIG (reference sequence). The ends lost 3 bases at V and 7 bases at J; junction bases unmatched: 7. CDR3 length: 13 amino acids. The CDR3 coding sequence is TGTGCCTGGAGACCGGCAGGGGGCATTGGCTACACCTTC. Translation gives CAWRPAGGIGYTF.

This clonotype has just a few counts. The chain couples TRBV15 to TRBJ1-4; 7 bases are shared with TRBD1. This CDR3 region has 15 residues. Germline CDR1 reads LNHNV; CDR2 reads YYDKDF (reference sequence). J lost 4 bases, V lost 1 base, and 3 bases had no gene match. CDR3 DNA: TGTGCCACCAGCAGAGGACAGGGCGTTAATGAAAAACTGTTTTTT. Amino acids: CATSRGQGVNEKLFF.

This clonotype was seen repeatedly, ten times or more. V and J are TRBV7-6 and TRBJ2-7, with D tentatively TRBD1 (5 bases). Trimming took off 5 bases at V and 4 bases at J, with 18 bases between the two ends. Germline CDR1 is SGHVS and CDR2 is FNYEAQ. The CDR3 length is 15 residues. As DNA, the CDR3 is TGTGCCAGCAGCCCGAGTGGGGCCATGGGGTACGAGCAGTACTTC. Protein product: CASSPSGAMGYEQYF. Full variable domain (remainder filled in from reference TRBV7-6 and TRBJ2-7): GAGVSQSPRYKVTKRGQDVALRCDPISGHVSLYWYRQALGQGPEFLTYFNYEAQQDKSGLPNDRFSAERPEGSISTLTIQRTEQRDSAMYRCASSPSGAMGYEQYFGPGTRLTVT.

This clonotype was counted a single time. The chain links TRBV7-6 to TRBJ2-3; D is ambiguous. Trimming shortened V by 0 bases and J by 3 bases, and 7 bases separated the two germline ends. CDR3 length equals 14 residues. Germline V CDR1 and CDR2: SGHVS, FNYEAQ. The CDR3 sequence: CASSLAGQTDTQYF. The DNA for the CDR3 is TGTGCCAGCAGCTTAGCGGGTCAAACAGATACGCAGTATTTT.

The table lists this clonotype with a few counts. The V call is TRBV12-3 or TRBV12-4, the J call TRBJ2-7; 8 bases match TRBD2. J lost 2 bases, V lost 3 bases, and 6 bases had no gene match. The length of the CDR3 is 15 residues. The chain's CDR3 is CASSLLAGPTYEQYF. CDR3 sequence (DNA): TGTGCCAGCAGTTTGCTAGCGGGCCCTACCTACGAGCAGTACTTC.

This clonotype has at least ten counts. The CDR3 is CASSRGEGTTDTQYF. The CDR3 region has the DNA TGCGCCAGCAGCCGAGGCGAGGGAACCACAGATACGCAGTATTTT. J is TRBJ2-3 and V is TRBV5-1; D possibly corresponds to TRBD2 (5 bases). This CDR3 contains 15 residues. The germline V and J ends were trimmed by 4 bases and 2 bases, with 14 bases remaining between them. Germline assignment: CDR1 SGHRS and CDR2 YFSETQ.

Many counts were recorded for this clonotype. The V gene is TRBV5-8, the J gene TRBJ1-5; D perhaps matches TRBD1 (6 bases). Trimming stripped 3 bases from V and 6 bases from J, with 16 bases between. This CDR3 region has 15 residues. CDR1 is SGHTS and CDR2 is YDEGEE in the germline V gene. The CDR3 bases are TGTGCCAGCAGCTCACAGGGAGGTTTTAGTCAGCCCCAGCATTTT. Translation gives CASSSQGGFSQPQHF.

This clonotype was observed at least ten times. The CDR3 DNA reads TGCAGTGCTAGAGATCTTTCAGCACACAATGAGCAGTTCTTC. It specifies CSARDLSAHNEQFF. This sequence joins TRBV20-1 and TRBJ2-1; D is ambiguous. In germline, CDR1 is DFQATT, CDR2 SNEGSKA (reference sequence). The CDR3 loop spans 14 amino acids. The V end was cut by 0 bases, the J end by 5 bases, with 11 bases between.

This clonotype was counted many times. The chain's CDR3 is CASSPLPRWELFF. The CDR3 bases are TGTGCCAGCAGCCCTCTTCCGAGGTGGGAGCTGTTTTTT. The gene calls are TRBV7-2 and TRBJ2-2, with D hard to call. This CDR3 is built from 13 residues. Germline CDR1 is SGHTA and CDR2 is FQGNSA. V lost 5 bases and J lost 9, with 13 bases in between.

This clonotype has ten or more counts. The chain uses TRBV6-1 and TRBJ1-2; perhaps TRBD1 as D (5 bases). The germline V gene has CDR1 MNHNS and CDR2 SASEGT. The V end was cut by 6 bases, the J end by 11 bases, with 10 bases between. CDR3 length: 10 amino acids. The CDR3, as DNA: TGTGCCAGCAGCGGGGGAGTTTACACCTTC. Protein: CASSGGVYTF.

This clonotype was detected many times. The CDR3, as DNA: TGTGCCAGCTCCTACTTCGGGGGCGGCACAGATACGCAGTATTTT. Translation gives CASSYFGGGTDTQYF. The chain combines TRBV18 with TRBJ2-3; perhaps D is TRBD1 or TRBD2 (6 bases each). The CDR3 length is 15 residues. The germline V and J ends were trimmed by 6 bases and 1 base, with 14 bases remaining between them. CDR1 is KGHSH and CDR2 is LQKENI in the germline V gene. Looking up the rest from reference TRBV18 and TRBJ2-3 gives the full variable domain: NAGVMQNPRHLVRRRGQEARLRCSPMKGHSHVYWYRQLPEEGLKFMVYLQKENIIDESGMPKERFSAEFPKEGPSILRIQQVVRGDSAAYFCASSYFGGGTDTQYFGPGTRLTVL.